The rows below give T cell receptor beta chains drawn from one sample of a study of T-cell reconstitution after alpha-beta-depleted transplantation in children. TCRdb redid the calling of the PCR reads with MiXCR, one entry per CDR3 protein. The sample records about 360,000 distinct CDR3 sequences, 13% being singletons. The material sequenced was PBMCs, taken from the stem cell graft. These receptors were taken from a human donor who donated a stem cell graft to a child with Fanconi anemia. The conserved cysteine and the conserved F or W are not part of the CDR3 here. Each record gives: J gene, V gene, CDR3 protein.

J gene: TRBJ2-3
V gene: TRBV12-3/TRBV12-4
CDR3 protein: ASSSPTAEDHTQY

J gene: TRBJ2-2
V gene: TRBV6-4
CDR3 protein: ASKRTEEAGELF

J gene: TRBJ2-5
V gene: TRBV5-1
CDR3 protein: ASSPGLAGQETQY

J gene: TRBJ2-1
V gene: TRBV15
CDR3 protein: ATSPRQGAYNEQF

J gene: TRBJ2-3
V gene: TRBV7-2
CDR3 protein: ASSSASRTDTQY

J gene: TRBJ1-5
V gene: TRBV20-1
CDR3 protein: SARDQKGGGGSDQPQH

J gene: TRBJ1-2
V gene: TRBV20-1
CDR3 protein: SARDPRGRANYGYT

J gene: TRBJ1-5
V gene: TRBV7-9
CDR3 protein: ASSLYARGPQH

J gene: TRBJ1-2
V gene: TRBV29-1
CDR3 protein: SVLTSNYGYT

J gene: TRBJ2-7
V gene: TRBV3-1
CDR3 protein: ASSQVSGLPPYEQY

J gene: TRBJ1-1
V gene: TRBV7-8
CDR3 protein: ASSGTGGFYTEAF

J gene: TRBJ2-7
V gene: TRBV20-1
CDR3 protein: SADPLRRTGSEEQY

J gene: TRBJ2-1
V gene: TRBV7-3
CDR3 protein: ASSLAGYYNEQF

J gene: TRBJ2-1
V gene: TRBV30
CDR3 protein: AWSNYYNEQF

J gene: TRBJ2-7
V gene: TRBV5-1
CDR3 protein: ASSLRGSSSYEQY

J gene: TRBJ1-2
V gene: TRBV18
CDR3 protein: ASSPGQGPRYGYT

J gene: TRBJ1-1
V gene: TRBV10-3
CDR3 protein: AISTWTGENTEAF

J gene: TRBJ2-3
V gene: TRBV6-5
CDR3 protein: ASSLLGRSSTDTQY

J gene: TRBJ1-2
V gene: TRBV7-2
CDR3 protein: ASRNLGTGGGYT

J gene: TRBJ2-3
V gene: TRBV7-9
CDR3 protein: ASSLAGMGDTQY

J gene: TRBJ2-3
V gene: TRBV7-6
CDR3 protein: ASSPSSAGTSTDTQY

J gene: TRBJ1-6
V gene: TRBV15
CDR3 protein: ATSRDQTASPLH

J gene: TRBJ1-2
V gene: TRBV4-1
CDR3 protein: ASSQDGLRNYGYT

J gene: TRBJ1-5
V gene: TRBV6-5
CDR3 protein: ASSDSTGNQTQH

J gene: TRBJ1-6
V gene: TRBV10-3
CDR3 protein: AIRESARDSPLH

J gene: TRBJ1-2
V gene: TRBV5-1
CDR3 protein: ASSSDGAGGYT

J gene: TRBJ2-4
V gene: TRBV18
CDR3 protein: ASSPLRSDIQY

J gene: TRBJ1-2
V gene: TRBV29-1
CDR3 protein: SVEPSTGVYGYT

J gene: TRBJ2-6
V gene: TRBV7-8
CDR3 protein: ASSLDQGKFSGANVLT

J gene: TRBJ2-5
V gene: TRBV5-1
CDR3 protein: ASRTAETQY

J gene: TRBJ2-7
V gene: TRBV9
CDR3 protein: ASSGAGTGNSYEQY